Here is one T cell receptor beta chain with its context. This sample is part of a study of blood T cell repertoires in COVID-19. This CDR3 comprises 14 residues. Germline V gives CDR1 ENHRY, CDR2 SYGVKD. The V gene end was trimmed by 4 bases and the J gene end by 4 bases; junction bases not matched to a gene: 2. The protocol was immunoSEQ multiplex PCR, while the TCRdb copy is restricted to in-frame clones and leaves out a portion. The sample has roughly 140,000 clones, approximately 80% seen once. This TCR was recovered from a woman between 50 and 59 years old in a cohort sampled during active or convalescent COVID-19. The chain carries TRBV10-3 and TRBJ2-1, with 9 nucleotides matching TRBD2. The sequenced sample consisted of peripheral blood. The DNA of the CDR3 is TGTGCCATCAGTGCTAGCGGGGAGTACAATGAGCAGTTCTTC. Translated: CAISASGEYNEQFF.